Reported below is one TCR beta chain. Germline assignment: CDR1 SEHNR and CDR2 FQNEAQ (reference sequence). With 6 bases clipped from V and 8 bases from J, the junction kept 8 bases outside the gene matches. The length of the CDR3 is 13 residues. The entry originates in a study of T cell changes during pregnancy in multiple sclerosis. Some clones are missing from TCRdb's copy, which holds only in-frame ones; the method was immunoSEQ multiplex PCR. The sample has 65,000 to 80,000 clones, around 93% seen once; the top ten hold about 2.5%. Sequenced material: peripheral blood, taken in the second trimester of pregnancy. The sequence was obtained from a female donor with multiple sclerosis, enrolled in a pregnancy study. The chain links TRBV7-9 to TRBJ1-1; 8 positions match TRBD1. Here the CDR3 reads CASRAGGPGEAFF. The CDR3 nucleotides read TGTGCCAGCAGAGCAGGGGGCCCGGGAGAAGCTTTCTTT. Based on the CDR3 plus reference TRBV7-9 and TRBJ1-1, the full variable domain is DTGVSQNPRHKITKRGQNVTFRCDPISEHNRLYWYRQTLGQGPEFLTYFQNEAQLEKSRLLSDRFSAERPKGSFSTLEIQRTEQGDSAMYLCASRAGGPGEAFFGQGTRLTVV.